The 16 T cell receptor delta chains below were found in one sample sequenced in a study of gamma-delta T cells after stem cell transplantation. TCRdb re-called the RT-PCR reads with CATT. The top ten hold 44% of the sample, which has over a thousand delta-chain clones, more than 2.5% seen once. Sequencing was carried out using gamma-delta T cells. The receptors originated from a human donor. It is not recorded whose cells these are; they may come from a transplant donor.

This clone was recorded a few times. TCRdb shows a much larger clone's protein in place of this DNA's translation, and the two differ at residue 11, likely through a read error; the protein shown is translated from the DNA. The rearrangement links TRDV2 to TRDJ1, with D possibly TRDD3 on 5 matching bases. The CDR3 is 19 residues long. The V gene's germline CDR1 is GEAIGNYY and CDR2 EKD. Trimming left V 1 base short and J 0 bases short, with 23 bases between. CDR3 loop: CACDTVTNGVGTYTDKLIF. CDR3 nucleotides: TGTGCCTGTGACACGGTAACGAATGGTGTGGGGACGTACACCGATAAACTCATCTTT.

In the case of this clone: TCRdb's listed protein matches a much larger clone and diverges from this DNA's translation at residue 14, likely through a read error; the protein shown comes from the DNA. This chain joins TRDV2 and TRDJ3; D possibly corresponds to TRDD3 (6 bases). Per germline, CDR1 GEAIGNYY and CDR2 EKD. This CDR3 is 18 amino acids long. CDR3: CACDTAGASSWDTQQMFF. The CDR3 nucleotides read TGTGCCTGTGACACGGCTGGGGCGAGCTCCTGGGACACCCAACAGATGTTTTTC.

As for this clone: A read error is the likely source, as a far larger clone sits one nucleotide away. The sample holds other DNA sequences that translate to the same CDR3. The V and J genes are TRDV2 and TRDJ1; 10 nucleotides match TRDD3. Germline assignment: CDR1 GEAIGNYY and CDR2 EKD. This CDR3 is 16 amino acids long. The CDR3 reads CACSQGGIRYTDKLIF. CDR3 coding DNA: TGTGCCTGTTCCCAAGGGGGGATACGCTACACTGATAAACTCATCTTT.

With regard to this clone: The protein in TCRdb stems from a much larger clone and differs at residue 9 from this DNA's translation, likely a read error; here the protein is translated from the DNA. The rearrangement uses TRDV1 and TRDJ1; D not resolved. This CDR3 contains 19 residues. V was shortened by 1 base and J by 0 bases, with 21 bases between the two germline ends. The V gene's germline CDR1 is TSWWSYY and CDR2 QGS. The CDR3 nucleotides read TGTGCTCTTGGGGAACCCCCCCCCGGGAGATTGCCCTACACCGATAAACTCATCTTT. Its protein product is CALGEPPPGRLPYTDKLIF.

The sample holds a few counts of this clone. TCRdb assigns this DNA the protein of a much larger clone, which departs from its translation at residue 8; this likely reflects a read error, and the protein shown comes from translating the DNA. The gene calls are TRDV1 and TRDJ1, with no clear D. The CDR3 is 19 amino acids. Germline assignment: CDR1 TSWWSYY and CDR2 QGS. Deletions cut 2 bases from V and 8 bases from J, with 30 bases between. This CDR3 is CALGEGVTLPGGLGPKLIF. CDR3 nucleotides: TGTGCTCTTGGGGAAGGGGTCACCCTCCCCGGAGGATTGGGTCCCAAACTCATCTTT.

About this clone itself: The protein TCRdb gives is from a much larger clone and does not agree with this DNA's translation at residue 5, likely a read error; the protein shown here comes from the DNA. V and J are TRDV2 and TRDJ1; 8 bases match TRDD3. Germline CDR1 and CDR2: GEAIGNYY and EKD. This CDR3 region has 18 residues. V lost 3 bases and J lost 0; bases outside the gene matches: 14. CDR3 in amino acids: CACDQVLGVEEYTDKLIF. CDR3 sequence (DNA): TGTGCCTGTGACCAGGTACTGGGGGTGGAGGAATACACCGATAAACTCATCTTT.

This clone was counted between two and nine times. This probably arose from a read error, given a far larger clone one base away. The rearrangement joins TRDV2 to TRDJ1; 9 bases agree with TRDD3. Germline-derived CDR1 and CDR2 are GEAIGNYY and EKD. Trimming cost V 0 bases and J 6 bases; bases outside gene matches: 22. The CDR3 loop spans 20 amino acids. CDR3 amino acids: CACDTRGGTGGHVLVYKLIF. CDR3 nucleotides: TGTGCCTGTGACACCCGAGGCGGGACTGGGGGACATGTTTTGGTGTATAAACTCATCTTT.

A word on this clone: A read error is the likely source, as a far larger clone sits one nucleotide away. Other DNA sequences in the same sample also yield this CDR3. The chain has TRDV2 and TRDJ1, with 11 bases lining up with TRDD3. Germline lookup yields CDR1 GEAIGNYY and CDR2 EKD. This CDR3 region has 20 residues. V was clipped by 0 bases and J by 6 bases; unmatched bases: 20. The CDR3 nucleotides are TGTGCCTGTGACACCCGAGGCGGGACTGGGGGATATGTCTTGGTGTATAAACTCATCTTT. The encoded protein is CACDTRGGTGGYVLVYKLIF.

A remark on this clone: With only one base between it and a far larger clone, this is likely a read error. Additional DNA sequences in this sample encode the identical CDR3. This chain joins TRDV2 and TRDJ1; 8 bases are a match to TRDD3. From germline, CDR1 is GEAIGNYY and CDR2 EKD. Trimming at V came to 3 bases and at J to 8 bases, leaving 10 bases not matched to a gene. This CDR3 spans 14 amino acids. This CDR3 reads CACDPVLGDSKLIF. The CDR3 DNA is TGTGCCTGTGACCCCGTGCTGGGGGACTCGAAACTCATCTTT.

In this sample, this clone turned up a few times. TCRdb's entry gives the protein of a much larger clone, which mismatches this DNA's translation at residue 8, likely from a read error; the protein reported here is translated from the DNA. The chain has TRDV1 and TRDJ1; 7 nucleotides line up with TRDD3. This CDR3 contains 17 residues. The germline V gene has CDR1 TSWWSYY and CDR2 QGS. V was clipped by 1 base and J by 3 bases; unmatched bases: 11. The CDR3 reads CALGEHPAGGSADKLIF. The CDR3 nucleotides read TGTGCTCTTGGGGAACACCCTGCGGGGGGATCGGCCGATAAACTCATCTTT.

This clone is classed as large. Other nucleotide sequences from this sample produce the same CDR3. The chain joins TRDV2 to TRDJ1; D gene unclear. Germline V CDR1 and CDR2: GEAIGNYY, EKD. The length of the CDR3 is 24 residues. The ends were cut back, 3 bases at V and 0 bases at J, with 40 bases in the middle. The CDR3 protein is CACDPHPRGPTVSSWSSYTDKLIF. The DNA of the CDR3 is TGTGCCTGTGACCCGCACCCCCGGGGTCCCACGGTAAGTAGTTGGTCCTCGTACACCGATAAACTCATCTTT.

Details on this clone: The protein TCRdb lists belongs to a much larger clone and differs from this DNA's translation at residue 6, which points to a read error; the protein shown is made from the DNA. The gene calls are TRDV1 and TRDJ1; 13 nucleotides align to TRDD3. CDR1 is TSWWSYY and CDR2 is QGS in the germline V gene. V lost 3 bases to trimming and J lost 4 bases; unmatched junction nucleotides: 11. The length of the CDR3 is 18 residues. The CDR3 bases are TGTGCTCTTGGGGACCTATACGTACTGGGGGATACGGGCGATAAACTCATCTTT. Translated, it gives CALGDLYVLGDTGDKLIF.

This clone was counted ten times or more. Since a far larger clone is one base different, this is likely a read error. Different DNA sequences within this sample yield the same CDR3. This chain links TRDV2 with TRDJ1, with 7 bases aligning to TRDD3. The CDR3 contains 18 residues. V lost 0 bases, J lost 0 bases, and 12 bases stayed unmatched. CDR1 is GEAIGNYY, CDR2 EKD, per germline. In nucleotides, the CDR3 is TGTGCCTGTGACACCAGGGTGCGAGGGCTGGGGGACACCGATAAACTCATCTTT. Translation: CACDTRVRGLGDTDKLIF.

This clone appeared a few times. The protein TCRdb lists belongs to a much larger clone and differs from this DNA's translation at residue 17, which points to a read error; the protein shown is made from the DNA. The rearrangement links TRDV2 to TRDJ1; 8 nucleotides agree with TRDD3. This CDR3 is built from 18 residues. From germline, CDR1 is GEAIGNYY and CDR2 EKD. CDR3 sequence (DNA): TGTGCCTGTGACCCGGTACTGGGGGTGGAGGAATACACCGATAAACTCACCTTT. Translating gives CACDPVLGVEEYTDKLTF.

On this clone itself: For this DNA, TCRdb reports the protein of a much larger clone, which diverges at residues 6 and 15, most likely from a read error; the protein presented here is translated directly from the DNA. DNA for the CDR3: TGTGCCTGTGACACCTTGGGACTTACCTACACCGATAAACTCACCTTT. Residues: CACDTLGLTYTDKLTF. The gene calls are TRDV2 and TRDJ1; TRDD2 is a possible D gene (5 bases). Germline V lookup: CDR1 GEAIGNYY, CDR2 EKD. The CDR3 contains 16 residues.

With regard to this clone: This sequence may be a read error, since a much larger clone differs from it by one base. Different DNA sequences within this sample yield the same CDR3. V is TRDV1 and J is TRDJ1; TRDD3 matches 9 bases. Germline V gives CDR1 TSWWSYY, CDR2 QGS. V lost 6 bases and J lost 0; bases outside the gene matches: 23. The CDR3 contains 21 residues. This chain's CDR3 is CALGAPCPTGYWGRYTDKLIF. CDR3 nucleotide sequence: TGTGCTCTTGGTGCTCCCTGTCCCACGGGGTACTGGGGGAGATACACCGATAAACTCATCTTT.